This T cell receptor beta chain was identified during a study of shared clonotypes between healthy human individuals. General study findings and limits: Deeper or shallower sequencing was expected to change how clonotypes are shared among donors.

The germline V gene has CDR1 SGHAT and CDR2 FQNNGV. V was trimmed by 4 bases and J by 8 bases, leaving 8 bases between them. The CDR3 consists of 11 residues. Measured with immunoSEQ multiplex PCR; TCRdb has only the in-frame clones, and not every one. Of more than 900,000 clones listed, around three quarters were seen once; the top ten hold around 0.61%. This clone was counted between two and nine times. No antigen is known for it. This chain links TRBV11-2 with TRBJ1-1; no clear D. The material sequenced was memory CD4+ T cells from PBMCs. Subset: CD45RA-negative fraction. The source is a man younger than 30 in good health. Some clones in this sample may be carry-over from other donors' samples. This CDR3 is CASSSLYEAFF. The CDR3, as DNA: TGTGCCAGCAGCTCGCTCTACGAAGCTTTCTTT.